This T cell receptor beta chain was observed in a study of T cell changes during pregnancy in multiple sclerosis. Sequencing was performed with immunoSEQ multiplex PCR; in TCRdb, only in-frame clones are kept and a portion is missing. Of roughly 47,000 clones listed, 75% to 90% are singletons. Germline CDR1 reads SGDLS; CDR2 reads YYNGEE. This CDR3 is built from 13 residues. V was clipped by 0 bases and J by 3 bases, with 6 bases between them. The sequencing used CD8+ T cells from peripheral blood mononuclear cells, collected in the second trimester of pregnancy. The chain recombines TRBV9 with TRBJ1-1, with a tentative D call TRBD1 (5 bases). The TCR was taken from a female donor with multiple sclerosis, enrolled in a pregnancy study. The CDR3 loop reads CASSVVGDTEAFF. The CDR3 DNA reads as TGTGCCAGCAGCGTAGTAGGGGACACTGAAGCTTTCTTT.